This is a list of T cell receptor beta chains from one sample in a study of T cell repertoires in cytomegalovirus infection. From the reads, TCRdb called clonotypes with MiXCR, one entry per CDR3 protein. Among 150,000 to 200,000 distinct CDR3 sequences, approximately 18% were seen once, and the ten largest hold approximately 25%. The specimen sequenced was CD8+ T cells from PBMCs. These receptor sequences come from a human donor in good health (CMV status not recorded). Some clones in this sample may be carry-over from other donors' samples. The CDR3 runs from the conserved cysteine through the conserved F or W. The D gene is left open where the match is weak. Size is omitted from some rows. Given values are once, few, many or a class for expanded clones.

d_call | j_call | clone_size | v_call | cdr3_nt | cdr3_aa
. | TRBJ2-1 | few | TRBV7-6 | TGTGCCAGCAGCTTAGAGTCAGGGTATCGCGAGCAGTTCTTC | CASSLESGYREQFF
TRBD2 | TRBJ2-2 | . | TRBV4-1 | TGCGCCAGCAGCCAAGTTAGCGGGGGGTTCACCGGGGAGCTGTTTTTT | CASSQVSGGFTGELFF
TRBD1 | TRBJ2-2 | few | TRBV19 | TGTGCCAGTAGTTCCCGGGACAGGGTGTCCGGGGAGCTGTTTTTT | CASSSRDRVSGELFF
. | TRBJ2-1 | . | TRBV27 | TGTGCCAGCAGTTTGGGCGGGCCCTCCTACAATGAGCAGTTCTTC | CASSLGGPSYNEQFF
. | TRBJ2-2 | . | TRBV4-1 | TGCGCCAGCAGCCAAAGACGAGGGGAATTAGACACCGGGGAGCTGTTTTTT | CASSQRRGELDTGELFF
. | TRBJ2-7 | . | TRBV19 | TGTGCCAGTAAGAACAGTGCAAGCTCCTACGAGCAGTACTTC | CASKNSASSYEQYF
. | TRBJ2-7 | . | TRBV7-9 | TGTGCCAGCAGTTTGGGGACGGAAAGCGAGCAGTACTTC | CASSLGTESEQYF
TRBD1 | TRBJ1-2 | . | TRBV7-2 | TGTGCCAGCAGCTATCGGACAGGGTATGGCTACACCTTC | CASSYRTGYGYTF
. | TRBJ2-6 | . | TRBV7-8 | TGTGCCAGCAGCTTAGAGACGGGGGTCGGCTCTGGGGCCAACGTCCTGACTTTC | CASSLETGVGSGANVLTF
. | TRBJ2-5 | . | TRBV3-1 | TGTGCCAGCAGTGATACGGGGATGGAGACCCAGTACTTC | CASSDTGMETQYF
. | TRBJ2-6 | . | TRBV10-3 | TGTGCCATCAGTGAACGGATTCTCTCTGGGGCCAACGTCCTGACTTTC | CAISERILSGANVLTF
. | TRBJ2-3 | few | TRBV7-2 | TGTGCCAGCAGCTCCCTCTATAGCACAGATACGCAGTATTTT | CASSSLYSTDTQYF
TRBD1 | TRBJ1-1 | . | TRBV6-8 | TGTGCCAGCAGTTCCCCCGGGACAGAGGACACTGAAGCTTTCTTT | CASSSPGTEDTEAFF
. | TRBJ1-1 | . | TRBV4-1 | TGCGCCAGCAGCCAAGATTCGGCCCTTGAAGCTTTCTTT | CASSQDSALEAFF
TRBD2 | TRBJ2-1 | . | TRBV28 | TGTGCCAGCAGTTTATGGCGGGAGTCCTACAATGAGCAGTTCTTC | CASSLWRESYNEQFF
. | TRBJ1-1 | . | TRBV7-9 | TGTGCCAGCAGCTCCTCCAGCTGGACTAGGGTGATGGCTGAAGCTTTCTTT | CASSSSSWTRVMAEAFF
. | TRBJ1-4 | . | TRBV7-6 | TGTGCCAGCAGCTTAAATTCAGCACATACTAATGAAAAACTGTTTTTT | CASSLNSAHTNEKLFF
. | TRBJ2-7 | . | TRBV29-1 | TGCAGCGTTGTGGAACTACAGGGCCAAGGGATCGAGCAGTACTTC | CSVVELQGQGIEQYF
. | TRBJ2-1 | few | TRBV6-6 | TGTGCCAGCAGTTACGCGAACAATGAGCAGTTCTTC | CASSYANNEQFF
. | TRBJ2-5 | few | TRBV29-1 | TGCAGCGTCCAGGGGTTTCAAGAGACCCAGTACTTC | CSVQGFQETQYF
TRBD2 | TRBJ2-1 | few | TRBV29-1 | TGCAGCGCCCGGACTAGCGGGGGGTACAAGAATGAGCAGTTCTTC | CSARTSGGYKNEQFF
. | TRBJ1-5 | few | TRBV28 | TGTGCCAGCAGTTTTTTGCCTACAGGCGTTAGCAATCAGCCCCAGCATTTT | CASSFLPTGVSNQPQHF
. | TRBJ1-2 | few | TRBV4-1 | TGCGCCAGCAGCCAAGACATAACGGATGGCTACACCTTC | CASSQDITDGYTF
TRBD2 | TRBJ2-7 | . | TRBV6-2/TRBV6-3 | TGTGCCAGCAGTTCCCCGGGGGGGCCGTGGGAGCAGTACTTC | CASSSPGGPWEQYF
. | TRBJ1-6 | few | TRBV7-2 | TGTGCCAGCAGCTTATGGAGTTCGGCCCTCCACTTT | CASSLWSSALHF
. | TRBJ1-1 | . | TRBV7-3 | TGTGCCAGCAGCTTAGTGCGGGAATTGACTGAAGCTTTCTTT | CASSLVRELTEAFF
. | TRBJ2-7 | . | TRBV5-6 | TGTGCCAGCAGCTGGAAATATGACGAGCAGTACTTC | CASSWKYDEQYF
TRBD1 | TRBJ2-1 | . | TRBV12-3/TRBV12-4 | TGTGCCACCACCTGGCGGACAGGCCACACGCGCACCTACAATGAGCAGTTCTTC | CATTWRTGHTRTYNEQFF
TRBD2 | TRBJ2-1 | . | TRBV2 | TGTGCCAGCCCCCGCCCCCCGGGACTAGGCGACAATGAGCAGTTCTTC | CASPRPPGLGDNEQFF
. | TRBJ2-1 | . | TRBV14 | TGTGCCAGCAGCTCGGAAAGGATGGATGAGCAGTTCTTC | CASSSERMDEQFF
. | TRBJ2-7 | few | TRBV28 | TGTGCCAGCAGTTTCCACGGTGGGACCTACGAGCAGTACTTC | CASSFHGGTYEQYF
. | TRBJ2-7 | few | TRBV7-2 | TGTGCCAGCACCCCCTCAGGGTACTACGAGCAGTACTTC | CASTPSGYYEQYF
. | TRBJ2-7 | few | TRBV12-3/TRBV12-4 | TGTGCCAGCAGTTTTTGGTCTGGCGGGGACCCTACGAAGCAGTACTTC | CASSFWSGGDPTKQYF
. | TRBJ2-1 | . | TRBV4-2 | TGTGCCAGCAGCCAAGATCCTGGCAGGGAGGCCTACAATGAGCAGTTCTTC | CASSQDPGREAYNEQFF
. | TRBJ2-7 | . | TRBV12-3/TRBV12-4 | TGTGCCAGCAGTTTGAGTCCCTGGGAGCAGTACTTC | CASSLSPWEQYF
. | TRBJ2-5 | few | TRBV7-9 | TGTGCCAGCAGCCCCGGACAGCGGGAGACCCAGTACTTC | CASSPGQRETQYF
TRBD1 | TRBJ2-2 | . | TRBV7-2 | TGTGCCATCCCCGGTCGGGACAGACACACCGGGGAGCTGTTTTTT | CAIPGRDRHTGELFF
. | TRBJ1-1 | few | TRBV10-3 | TGTGCCATCAGAGTTGGGGGGACTGAAGCTTTCTTT | CAIRVGGTEAFF
. | TRBJ2-7 | . | TRBV7-2 | TGTGCCAGCACCTGGACGGACGAATACGAGCAGTACTTC | CASTWTDEYEQYF
. | TRBJ1-1 | many | TRBV7-2 | TGTGCCAGCAGTTTCCGGGACACAGGAGAAGCTTTCTTT | CASSFRDTGEAFF
. | TRBJ2-1 | . | TRBV7-2 | TGTGCCAGCCTTATAGGGTACAATGAGCAGTTCTTC | CASLIGYNEQFF
. | TRBJ1-2 | once | TRBV7-2 | TGTGCCAGCAGAGCAAAGGGCAACTATGGCTACACCTTC | CASRAKGNYGYTF
. | TRBJ2-7 | few | TRBV4-3 | TGCGCCAGCAGCCAAGAGCTCACAAACTACGAGCAGTACTTC | CASSQELTNYEQYF
. | TRBJ1-1 | few | TRBV20-1 | TGCAGTGCTAGAGATTACAGGATGAGCACTGAAGCTTTCTTT | CSARDYRMSTEAFF
. | TRBJ2-7 | many | TRBV7-6 | TGTGCCAGCAGCTTAGTACTAGGGGAAGAGCAGTACTTC | CASSLVLGEEQYF
TRBD2 | TRBJ2-1 | few | TRBV5-4 | TGTGCCAGCAGCCAGGGACTAGCGGGGGTTGAGCAGTTCTTC | CASSQGLAGVEQFF
. | TRBJ2-7 | . | TRBV10-3 | TGTGCCATCAGTGAGCAGGGGAGTCCCTCCTACGAGCAGTACTTC | CAISEQGSPSYEQYF